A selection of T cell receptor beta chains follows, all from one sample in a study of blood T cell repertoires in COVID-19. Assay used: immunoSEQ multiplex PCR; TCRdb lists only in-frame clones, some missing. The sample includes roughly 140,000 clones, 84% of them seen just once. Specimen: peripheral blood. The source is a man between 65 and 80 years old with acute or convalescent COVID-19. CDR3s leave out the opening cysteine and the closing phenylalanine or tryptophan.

CDR3aa: ASSAGRQGINYGYT; v_gene: TRBV10-2; j_gene: TRBJ1-2
CDR3aa: AWSHGYTATNEKLF; v_gene: TRBV30; j_gene: TRBJ1-4
CDR3aa: ASSLDLGLVSTTDTQY; v_gene: TRBV6-2/TRBV6-3; j_gene: TRBJ2-3
CDR3aa: ASSLGDGISKQF; v_gene: TRBV7-9; j_gene: TRBJ2-1
CDR3aa: ASSPRGLAGDHYNEQF; v_gene: TRBV19; j_gene: TRBJ2-1
CDR3aa: ASSPWTGGFGGNTIY; v_gene: TRBV27; j_gene: TRBJ1-3
CDR3aa: ASSLGAPMGALNSYGYT; v_gene: TRBV7-9; j_gene: TRBJ1-2
CDR3aa: ASSHPSTDTSYEQY; v_gene: TRBV4-1; j_gene: TRBJ2-7
CDR3aa: ASESTGVGSYEQY; v_gene: TRBV6-5; j_gene: TRBJ2-7
CDR3aa: AWSRDRGPYEQY; v_gene: TRBV30; j_gene: TRBJ2-7
CDR3aa: ASSLESGSTDTQY; v_gene: TRBV5-1; j_gene: TRBJ2-3
CDR3aa: ASSLDGTDNSPLH; v_gene: TRBV3-1/TRBV3-2; j_gene: TRBJ1-6
CDR3aa: ASSQPDRREQF; v_gene: TRBV4-2; j_gene: TRBJ2-1
CDR3aa: ASSPMPGQGVSYNSPLH; v_gene: TRBV27; j_gene: TRBJ1-6
CDR3aa: ASSSLGLAKTEQF; v_gene: TRBV28; j_gene: TRBJ2-1
CDR3aa: ASSEIAGGLETQY; v_gene: TRBV2; j_gene: TRBJ2-5
CDR3aa: ASSLQGAGNEKLF; v_gene: TRBV6-5; j_gene: TRBJ1-4
CDR3aa: ASSPGGRGGEKLF; v_gene: TRBV7-9; j_gene: TRBJ1-4
CDR3aa: ASSHRGRNEQY; v_gene: TRBV6-5; j_gene: TRBJ2-7
CDR3aa: ASSLRPGGDINEQF; v_gene: TRBV7-3; j_gene: TRBJ2-1
CDR3aa: ASSNPGQGQY; v_gene: TRBV6-5; j_gene: TRBJ2-3
CDR3aa: ASSSLVIPNNEQF; v_gene: TRBV5-6; j_gene: TRBJ2-1
CDR3aa: ASSLGRGTAYEQY; v_gene: TRBV7-9; j_gene: TRBJ2-7